The 3 T cell receptor beta chains listed next were all sequenced from one sample in a study of shared clonotypes between healthy human individuals (TCRdb year 2020). The library came from the immunoSEQ multiplex PCR assay. As stored in TCRdb, this immuneACCESS dataset retains in-frame rearrangements with V and J assigned. A fraction of the clones does not appear; measured against another copy, unresolved V genes explain less than half of the discrepancy, and the remainder lacks a known reason. The sample table lists some 2,500,000 clones, just under 95% of them with a count of one. The top ten hold approximately 0.39% of the sample. The material sequenced was naive CD4+ T cells from PBMCs. This specimen's cell subset or site label, interpreted: CD45RA+ positively selected. These receptor sequences come from a man between 18 and 35 years old in good health. Some clones in this sample may be carry-over from other donors' samples.

This chain links TRBV7-9 with TRBJ2-7, with TRBD1 identical over 8 bases. Trimming removed 5 bases from V and 2 bases from J; junction bases left unmatched: 2. CDR3 size: 13 residues. Looked up from germline, CDR1 is SEHNR and CDR2 is FQNEAQ (reference sequence). The DNA for the CDR3 is TGTGCCAGCAGCAAGGACAGGGCCTACGAGCAGTACTTC. It is translated as CASSKDRAYEQYF. Full variable domain (outside the CDR3, taken from reference TRBV7-9 and TRBJ2-7): DTGVSQNPRHKITKRGQNVTFRCDPISEHNRLYWYRQTLGQGPEFLTYFQNEAQLEKSRLLSDRFSAERPKGSFSTLEIQRTEQGDSAMYLCASSKDRAYEQYFGPGTRLTVT.

The chain joins TRBV6-1 to TRBJ2-3; TRBD1 matches 10 bases. The CDR3 totals 18 residues. Germline V lookup: CDR1 MNHNS, CDR2 SASEGT. J lost 4 bases, V lost 1 base, and 11 bases had no gene match. In nucleotides, the CDR3 is TGTGCCAGCAGTGAAGATCCGGTTGGGACAGGGGTCCCAGATACGCAGTATTTT. Translated, it gives CASSEDPVGTGVPDTQYF.

This clone was picked up one time. The chain is built from TRBV27 and TRBJ2-7, with 11 bases lining up with TRBD2. The CDR3 is 16 amino acids. V trimming: 5 bases; J trimming: 3 bases; junction bases outside the gene matches: 9. Germline lookup yields CDR1 MNHEY and CDR2 SMNVEV (reference sequence). The CDR3 coding sequence is TGTGCCAGCAGTCCGCCTACTAGCGGGAGTCTCTACGAGCAGTACTTC. It specifies CASSPPTSGSLYEQYF.